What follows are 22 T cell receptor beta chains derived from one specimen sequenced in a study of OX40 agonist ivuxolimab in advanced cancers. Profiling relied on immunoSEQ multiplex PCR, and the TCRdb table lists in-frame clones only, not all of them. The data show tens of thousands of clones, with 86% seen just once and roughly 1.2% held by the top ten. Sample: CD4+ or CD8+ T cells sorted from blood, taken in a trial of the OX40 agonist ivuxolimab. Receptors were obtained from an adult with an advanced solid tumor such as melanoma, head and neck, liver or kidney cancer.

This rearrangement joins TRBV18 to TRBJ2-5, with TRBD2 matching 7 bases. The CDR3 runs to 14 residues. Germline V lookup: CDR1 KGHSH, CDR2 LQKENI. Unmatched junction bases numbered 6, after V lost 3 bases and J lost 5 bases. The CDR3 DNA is TGTGCCAGCTCACCGAGGCACGGGGGGGAGACCCAGTACTTC. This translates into CASSPRHGGETQYF.

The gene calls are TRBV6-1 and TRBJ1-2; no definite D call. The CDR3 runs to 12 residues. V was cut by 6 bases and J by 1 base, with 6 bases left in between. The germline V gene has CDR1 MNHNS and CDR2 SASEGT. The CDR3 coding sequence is TGTGCCAGCAGGCAAGATAACTATGGCTACACCTTC. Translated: CASRQDNYGYTF.

CDR3 nucleotides: TGTGCCAGCAGCAAAGTGGGGCGAGACTCCTACAATGAGCAGTTCTTC. This sequence encodes CASSKVGRDSYNEQFF. The V call is TRBV21-1, the J call TRBJ2-1; the table's TRBD1 call for D was not verified on the DNA. TRBV21-1 is a known pseudogene. CDR3 length: 16 residues.

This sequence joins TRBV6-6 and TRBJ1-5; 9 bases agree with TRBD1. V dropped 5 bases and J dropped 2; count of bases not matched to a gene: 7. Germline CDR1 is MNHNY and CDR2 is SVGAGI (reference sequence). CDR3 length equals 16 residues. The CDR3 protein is CASSRQGGQRNQPQHF. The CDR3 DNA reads TGTGCCAGCAGTAGACAGGGGGGACAGCGCAATCAGCCCCAGCATTTT.

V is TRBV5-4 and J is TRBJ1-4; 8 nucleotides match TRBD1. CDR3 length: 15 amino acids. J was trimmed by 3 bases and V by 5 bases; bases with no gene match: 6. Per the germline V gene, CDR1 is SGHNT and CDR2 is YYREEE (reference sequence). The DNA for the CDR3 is TGTGCCAGCAGTAAAACAGGGGGATCTAATGAAAAACTGTTTTTT. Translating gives CASSKTGGSNEKLFF.

The CDR3 nucleotides read TGTGCCAGCACCCTTTCGGGTGGGGAGAATGAAAAACTGTTTTTT. Its protein is CASTLSGGENEKLFF. The gene calls are TRBV7-9 and TRBJ1-4; no clear D gene. Deletions cut 7 bases from V and 5 bases from J, with 17 bases between. Looked up from germline, CDR1 is SEHNR and CDR2 is FQNEAQ (reference sequence). The CDR3 runs 15 residues.

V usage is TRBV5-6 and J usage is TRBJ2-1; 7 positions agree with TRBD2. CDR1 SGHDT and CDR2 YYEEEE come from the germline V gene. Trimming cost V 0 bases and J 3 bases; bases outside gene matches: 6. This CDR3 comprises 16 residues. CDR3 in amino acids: CASSLGPAGSYNEQFF. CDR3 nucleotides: TGTGCCAGCAGCTTGGGGCCAGCGGGGAGCTACAATGAGCAGTTCTTC. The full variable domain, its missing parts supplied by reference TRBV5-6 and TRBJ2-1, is DAGVTQSPTHLIKTRGQQVTLRCSPKSGHDTVSWYQQALGQGPQFIFQYYEEEERQRGNFPDRFSGHQFPNYSSELNVNALLLGDSALYLCASSLGPAGSYNEQFFGPGTRLTVL.

The CDR3 reads CASSVGRYQETQYF. The DNA of the CDR3 is TGTGCCAGCAGCGTAGGGAGGTACCAAGAGACCCAGTACTTC. The chain joins TRBV9 to TRBJ2-5; TRBD2 might be the D (5 bases). The CDR3 has 14 amino acids. Trimming took off 0 bases at V and 0 bases at J, with 6 bases between the two ends. Germline-derived CDR1 and CDR2 are SGDLS and YYNGEE.

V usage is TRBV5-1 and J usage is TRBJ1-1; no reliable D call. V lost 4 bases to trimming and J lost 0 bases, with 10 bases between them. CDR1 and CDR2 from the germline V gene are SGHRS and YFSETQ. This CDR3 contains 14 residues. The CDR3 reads CASSKDGLNTEAFF. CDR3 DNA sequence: TGCGCCAGCAGCAAGGACGGCCTGAACACTGAAGCTTTCTTT.

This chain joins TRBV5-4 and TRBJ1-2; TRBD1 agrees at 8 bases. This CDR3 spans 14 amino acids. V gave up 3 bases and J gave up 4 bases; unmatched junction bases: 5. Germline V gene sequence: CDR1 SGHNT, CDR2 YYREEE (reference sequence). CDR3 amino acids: CASSSQGDSYGYTF. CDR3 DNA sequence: TGTGCCAGCAGCTCACAGGGGGATAGCTATGGCTACACCTTC.

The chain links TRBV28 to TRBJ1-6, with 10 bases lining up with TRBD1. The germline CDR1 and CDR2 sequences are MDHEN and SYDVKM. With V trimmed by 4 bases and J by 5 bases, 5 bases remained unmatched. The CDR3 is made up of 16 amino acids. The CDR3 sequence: CASSSHGTGDNSPLHF. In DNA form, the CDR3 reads TGTGCCAGCAGTTCCCACGGGACAGGGGATAATTCACCCCTCCACTTT.

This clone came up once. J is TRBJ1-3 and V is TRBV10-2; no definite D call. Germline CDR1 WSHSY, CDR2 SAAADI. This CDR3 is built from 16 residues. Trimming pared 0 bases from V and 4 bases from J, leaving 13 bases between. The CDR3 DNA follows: TGCGCCAGCAGTGAGTCCGGCCCAGCAACCGGAAACACCATATATTTT. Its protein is CASSESGPATGNTIYF.

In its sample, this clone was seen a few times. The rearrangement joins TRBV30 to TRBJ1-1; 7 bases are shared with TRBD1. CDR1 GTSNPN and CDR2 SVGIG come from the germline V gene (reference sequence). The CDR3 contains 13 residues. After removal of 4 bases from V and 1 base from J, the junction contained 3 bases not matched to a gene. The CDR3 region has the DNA TGTGCCTGGATGAGACAGGGGAACACTGAAGCTTTCTTT. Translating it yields CAWMRQGNTEAFF.

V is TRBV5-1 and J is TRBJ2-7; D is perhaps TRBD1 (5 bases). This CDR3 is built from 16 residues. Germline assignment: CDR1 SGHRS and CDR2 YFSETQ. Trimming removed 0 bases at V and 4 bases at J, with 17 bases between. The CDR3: CASSLAGSTDPYEQYF. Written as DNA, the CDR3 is TGCGCCAGCAGCTTGGCCGGGTCGACAGATCCATACGAGCAGTACTTC.

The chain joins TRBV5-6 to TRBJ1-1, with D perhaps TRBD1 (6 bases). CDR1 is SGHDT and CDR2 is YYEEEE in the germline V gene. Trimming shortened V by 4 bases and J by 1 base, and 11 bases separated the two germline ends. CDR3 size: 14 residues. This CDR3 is CASSARGPNTEAFF. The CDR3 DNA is TGTGCCAGCAGCGCCCGGGGGCCGAACACTGAAGCTTTCTTT. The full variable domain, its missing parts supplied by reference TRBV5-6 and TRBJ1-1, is DAGVTQSPTHLIKTRGQQVTLRCSPKSGHDTVSWYQQALGQGPQFIFQYYEEEERQRGNFPDRFSGHQFPNYSSELNVNALLLGDSALYLCASSARGPNTEAFFGQGTRLTVV.

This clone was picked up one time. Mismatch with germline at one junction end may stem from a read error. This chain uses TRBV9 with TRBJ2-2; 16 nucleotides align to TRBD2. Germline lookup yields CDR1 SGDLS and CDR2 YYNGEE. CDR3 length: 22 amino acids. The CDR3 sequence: CVSSVATSQGTSGRAFRKELFF. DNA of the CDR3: TGTGTCAGCAGCGTAGCTACGTCCCAGGGGACTAGCGGGAGGGCCTTTCGTAAAGAGCTGTTTTTT. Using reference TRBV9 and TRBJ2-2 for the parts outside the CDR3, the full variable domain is DSGVTQTPKHLITATGQRVTLRCSPRSGDLSVYWYQQSLDQGLQFLIQYYNGEERAKGNILERFSAQQFPDLHSELNLSSLELGDSALYFCVSSVATSQGTSGRAFRKELFFGEGSRLTVL.

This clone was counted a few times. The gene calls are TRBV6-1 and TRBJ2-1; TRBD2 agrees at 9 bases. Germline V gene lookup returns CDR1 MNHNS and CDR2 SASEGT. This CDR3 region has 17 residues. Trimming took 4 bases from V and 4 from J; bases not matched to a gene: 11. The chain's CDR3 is CASSGVVAGVEYNEQFF. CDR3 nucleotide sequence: TGTGCCAGCAGTGGCGTCGTAGCGGGAGTGGAGTACAATGAGCAGTTCTTC.

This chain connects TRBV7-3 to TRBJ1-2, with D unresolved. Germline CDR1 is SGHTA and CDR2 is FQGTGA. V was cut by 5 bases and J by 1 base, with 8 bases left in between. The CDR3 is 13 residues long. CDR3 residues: CASSPESNYGYTF. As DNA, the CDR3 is TGTGCCAGCAGCCCTGAGAGTAACTATGGCTACACCTTC.

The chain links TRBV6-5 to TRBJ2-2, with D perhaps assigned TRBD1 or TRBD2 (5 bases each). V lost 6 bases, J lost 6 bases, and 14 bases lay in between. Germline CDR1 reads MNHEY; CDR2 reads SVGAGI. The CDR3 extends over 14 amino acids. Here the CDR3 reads CASRFTGLPGELFF. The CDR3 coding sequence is TGTGCCAGCAGGTTCACGGGGCTCCCCGGGGAGCTGTTTTTT.

The CDR3 bases are TGTGCCAGCAGCGTATCTCATATTCGCACTGAAGCTTTCTTT. It translates to CASSVSHIRTEAFF. The chain employs TRBV9 and TRBJ1-1; the D is unclear. This CDR3 comprises 14 residues. V was shortened by 1 base and J by 4 bases, with 11 bases between the two germline ends. Germline V gene sequence: CDR1 SGDLS, CDR2 YYNGEE.

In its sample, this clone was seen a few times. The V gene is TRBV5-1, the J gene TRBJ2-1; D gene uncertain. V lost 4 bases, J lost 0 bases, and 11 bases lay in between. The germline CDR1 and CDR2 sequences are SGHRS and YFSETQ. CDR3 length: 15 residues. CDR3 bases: TGCGCCAGCAGCCCCTACCCGAGCTCCTACAATGAGCAGTTCTTC. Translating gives CASSPYPSSYNEQFF.

DNA for the CDR3: TGTGCCATCAGTGCCGGGACATACTCCAATGAGCAGTTCTTC. This encodes CAISAGTYSNEQFF. The rearrangement uses TRBV10-3 and TRBJ2-1; a weak D match, TRBD1 (6 bases). The length of the CDR3 is 14 residues. Germline CDR1 reads ENHRY; CDR2 reads SYGVKD. Trimming took off 4 bases at V and 6 bases at J, with 13 bases between the two ends.